This T cell receptor (beta chain) was recorded in a study of blood T cell repertoires in COVID-19. Turning to the study itself: Nucleic acid was either cDNA or gDNA, and it came from T cells, B-cell-depleted T cells, or PBMCs.

V lost 0 bases and J 9 bases, leaving 15 bases between the germline ends. CDR1 and CDR2 (germline): MNHEY, SVGAGI. The CDR3 is 16 residues long. The assay was immunoSEQ multiplex PCR, and TCRdb's table has in-frame clones only and misses some. This sample has some 220,000 clones, with roughly nine tenths found just once. The clonotype originates from a woman between 45 and 60 years old in a cohort exposed to, infected with or recovered from COVID-19 (not recorded which). Sequenced input: PBMCs or T cells enriched from blood (not recorded which). The chain carries TRBV6-5 and TRBJ1-6, with D hard to call. Here the CDR3 DNA reads TGTGCCAGCAGTTACTCGATTAGGCAGACTGGTTCACCCCTCCACTTT. This encodes CASSYSIRQTGSPLHF.